The 10 T cell receptor beta chains given below trace back to one sample, sequenced in a study of identical twins. TCRdb re-called the 5' RACE reads with MiXCR, one entry per CDR3 protein. In the table there are about 810,000 distinct CDR3 sequences, approximately 13% of which are singletons. The sample was also reused in another study, on yellow fever vaccine responses in identical twins.

Sequencing used PBMCs. These receptors all come from a woman between 18 and 29 years old in good health.

This clonotype was seen many times. This chain joins TRBV12-3 or TRBV12-4 and TRBJ1-5; 8 bases agree with TRBD1. V gave up 3 bases and J gave up 5 bases; unmatched junction bases: 6. The CDR3 contains 15 residues. DNA for the CDR3: TGTGCCAGCAGTTTGGGCAGGGGGCAGGATCAGCCCCAGCATTTT. Protein: CASSLGRGQDQPQHF.

The rearrangement joins TRBV9 to TRBJ1-1; D remains unclear. Germline V gene sequence: CDR1 SGDLS, CDR2 YYNGEE. V lost 0 bases, J lost 2 bases, and 5 bases lay in between. CDR3 size: 13 residues. The CDR3 sequence: CASSVDGNTEAFF. The CDR3 DNA reads TGTGCCAGCAGCGTAGACGGCAACACTGAAGCTTTCTTT.

The chain joins TRBV18 to TRBJ1-2; possibly TRBD1 for D (5 bases). Per germline, CDR1 KGHSH and CDR2 LQKENI. The ends were cut back, 4 bases at V and 2 bases at J, with 11 bases in the middle. The CDR3 consists of 14 residues. In DNA form, the CDR3 reads TGTGCCAGCTCACGGGACGGAGGGAACTATGGCTACACCTTC. Translated, it gives CASSRDGGNYGYTF. Using reference TRBV18 and TRBJ1-2 for the parts outside the CDR3, the full variable domain is NAGVMQNPRHLVRRRGQEARLRCSPMKGHSHVYWYRQLPEEGLKFMVYLQKENIIDESGMPKERFSAEFPKEGPSILRIQQVVRGDSAAYFCASSRDGGNYGYTFGSGTRLTVV.

This clonotype was detected a few times. The chain combines TRBV4-2 with TRBJ2-3, with 14 bases that match TRBD2. The V segment lost 2 bases and the J segment 0 bases; nucleotides outside the gene matches: 13. The CDR3 extends over 21 amino acids. Germline CDR1 reads LGHNA; CDR2 reads YNFKEQ. CDR3 sequence reads: CASSQLQRGLAGAPSTDTQYF. CDR3 DNA sequence: TGTGCCAGCAGCCAACTCCAGAGGGGACTAGCGGGGGCGCCTAGCACAGATACGCAGTATTTT.

The chain combines TRBV6-4 with TRBJ1-6, with a tentative D call TRBD1 (5 bases). Trimming shortened V by 5 bases and J by 0 bases, and 11 bases separated the two germline ends. CDR1 is MRHNA and CDR2 is SNTAGT in the germline V gene. The CDR3 has 16 residues. CDR3 in amino acids: CASSRWGSSYNSPLHF. The CDR3 DNA follows: TGTGCCAGCAGTAGGTGGGGGAGCTCCTATAATTCACCCCTCCACTTT.

The genes are TRBV15 and TRBJ2-7; 7 nucleotides align to TRBD1. V trimming: 1 base; J trimming: 0 bases; junction bases outside the gene matches: 6. The CDR3 is 16 amino acids. CDR1 and CDR2 from the germline V gene are LNHNV and YYDKDF (reference sequence). The CDR3, as DNA: TGTGCCACCAGCAGAGGGGACAGTTTCCTCTCCTACGAGCAGTACTTC. Translated, it gives CATSRGDSFLSYEQYF.

In this sample, this clonotype turned up a few times. The chain couples TRBV7-9 to TRBJ2-5; tentative D call: TRBD1 (7 bases). Germline-derived CDR1 and CDR2 are SEHNR and FQNEAQ (reference sequence). This CDR3 has 15 amino acids. Trimming removed 6 bases at V and 7 bases at J, with 21 bases between. In nucleotides, the CDR3 is TGTGCCAGCAGACTGGACAGGACCGGAGCGGGGACCCAGTACTTC. Translating it yields CASRLDRTGAGTQYF. Supplemented by reference TRBV7-9 and TRBJ2-5, the full variable domain reads DTGVSQNPRHKITKRGQNVTFRCDPISEHNRLYWYRQTLGQGPEFLTYFQNEAQLEKSRLLSDRFSAERPKGSFSTLEIQRTEQGDSAMYLCASRLDRTGAGTQYFGPGTRLLVL.

In this sample, this clonotype turned up a few times. This chain connects TRBV7-2 to TRBJ2-5; 7 bases map to TRBD2. The CDR3 sequence is 16 residues long. V shed 1 base, J shed 2 bases, and the junction held 7 bases outside the gene matches. Germline CDR1 reads SGHTA; CDR2 reads FQGNSA. This CDR3 is CASSLGRGTKQETQYF. CDR3 in DNA: TGTGCCAGCAGCTTAGGACGTGGGACTAAACAAGAGACCCAGTACTTC.

J is TRBJ2-7 and V is TRBV28; 13 bases match TRBD2. The CDR3 length is 15 residues. Germline assignment: CDR1 MDHEN and CDR2 SYDVKM. Trimming took 6 bases from V and 7 from J; bases not matched to a gene: 9. DNA for the CDR3: TGTGCCAGCAGCCTAAGGACTAGCGGGAGAGGAGAGCAGTACTTC. Encoded protein: CASSLRTSGRGEQYF.

The CDR3: CASSSRGNHQETQYF. The CDR3 nucleotides read TGTGCCAGCAGCTCGCGGGGGAACCACCAAGAGACCCAGTACTTC. J is TRBJ2-5 and V is TRBV7-2, with 7 nucleotides matching TRBD2. CDR1 and CDR2 from the germline V gene are SGHTA and FQGNSA. The CDR3 is 15 residues long. V was clipped by 4 bases and J by 0 bases; unmatched bases: 5. Full variable domain (remainder filled in from reference TRBV7-2 and TRBJ2-5): GAGVSQSPSNKVTEKGKDVELRCDPISGHTALYWYRQSLGQGLEFLIYFQGNSAPDKSGLPSDRFSAERTGGSVSTLTIQRTQQEDSAVYLCASSSRGNHQETQYFGPGTRLLVL.